The 26 T cell receptor beta chains listed next were all sequenced from one sample in a study of blood T cell repertoires in COVID-19. Using immunoSEQ multiplex PCR, the repertoire was profiled, and TCRdb retains in-frame clones only, with some absent. The table shows under 40,000 clones, with about four fifths occurring only once. Sequencing was carried out using peripheral blood. The receptors were gathered from a man over 45 with active or convalescent COVID-19.

The CDR3 DNA reads as TGTGCCAGCAGCTTGGCGCGGGGTTTCCAAGAGACCCAGTACTTC. This sequence encodes CASSLARGFQETQYF. The chain joins TRBV5-6 to TRBJ2-5; D may be TRBD2 (6 bases). In germline, CDR1 is SGHDT, CDR2 YYEEEE. Trimming cost V 0 bases and J 1 base, with 10 bases left between them. This CDR3 has 15 residues.

V and J are TRBV4-1 and TRBJ2-2; 10 positions match TRBD2. Germline CDR1 is MGHRA and CDR2 is YSYEKL. The CDR3 runs to 16 residues. The junction had 3 bases not matched to a gene; V was cut back by 2 bases and J by 3 bases. CDR3 bases: TGCGCCAGCAGCCAATCTAGCGGGGGACACACCGGGGAGCTGTTTTTT. Protein sequence: CASSQSSGGHTGELFF.

In this sample, this clone turned up once. V is TRBV10-3 and J is TRBJ2-7; TRBD1 matches 9 bases. Germline trimming cut 2 bases from V and 0 bases from J; bases unmatched to any gene: 5. Germline V gene data show CDR1 as ENHRY and CDR2 as SYGVKD. The CDR3 consists of 16 residues. CDR3 DNA: TGTGCCATCAGTGAGCGGGGGACAGGGAACTCCTACGAGCAGTACTTC. Translating gives CAISERGTGNSYEQYF.

This clone was detected only once. V is TRBV27 and J is TRBJ1-1; tentative D call: TRBD1 (5 bases). Trimming shortened V by 5 bases and J by 2 bases, and 12 bases separated the two germline ends. The length of the CDR3 is 14 residues. Looked up from germline, CDR1 is MNHEY and CDR2 is SMNVEV (reference sequence). The DNA for the CDR3 is TGTGCCAGCAGTCCGGGGGGGGGAAACACTGAAGCTTTCTTT. Translating gives CASSPGGGNTEAFF.

This clone was seen a single time. J is TRBJ2-2 and V is TRBV2; D not certain. Germline V gene lookup returns CDR1 SNHLY and CDR2 FYNNEI. V was clipped by 5 bases and J by 4 bases, with 14 bases between them. The length of the CDR3 is 15 residues. The CDR3: CASSYWNSGTGELFF. CDR3 coding DNA: TGTGCCAGCAGTTATTGGAACAGTGGCACCGGGGAGCTGTTTTTT.

This clone has a handful of counts. This chain uses TRBV20-1 with TRBJ2-3; D call uncertain. V dropped 3 bases and J dropped 0 bases, with 7 bases sitting between them. Germline V CDR1 and CDR2: DFQATT, SNEGSKA (reference sequence). The length of the CDR3 is 13 residues. The CDR3 reads CSASVSSTDTQYF. The CDR3 DNA follows: TGCAGTGCTAGTGTTTCTAGCACAGATACGCAGTATTTT.

The V gene is TRBV5-6, the J gene TRBJ2-5; maybe TRBD1 (5 bases). Germline CDR1 SGHDT, CDR2 YYEEEE. The CDR3 is 14 residues long. The germline V and J ends were trimmed by 0 bases and 4 bases, with 10 bases remaining between them. The CDR3: CASSLVTGTETQYF. The CDR3 region has the DNA TGTGCCAGCAGCTTGGTTACAGGAACAGAGACCCAGTACTTC.

The V and J genes are TRBV5-4 and TRBJ1-2, with 12 bases matching TRBD1. CDR1 is SGHNT, CDR2 YYREEE, per germline (reference sequence). V was pared by 4 bases and J by 6 bases, with 7 bases of the junction left unmatched. This CDR3 region has 15 residues. The CDR3 nucleotides are TGTGCCAGCAGCCATAGGGACAGGGGGCGGAATGGCTACACCTTC. It codes for CASSHRDRGRNGYTF.

This rearrangement joins TRBV6-5 to TRBJ1-2; 8 positions match TRBD1. Per germline, CDR1 MNHEY and CDR2 SVGAGI. Trimming removed 4 bases from V and 8 bases from J; junction bases left unmatched: 6. CDR3 length: 13 amino acids. CDR3 in amino acids: CASSSGQGGGYTF. CDR3 sequence (DNA): TGTGCCAGCAGTTCCGGACAGGGAGGAGGCTACACCTTC.

V is TRBV5-1 and J is TRBJ1-2; 8 bases are shared with TRBD1. J was trimmed by 2 bases and V by 4 bases; bases with no gene match: 4. CDR3 length: 14 amino acids. Germline V CDR1 and CDR2: SGHRS, YFSETQ. The CDR3 region has the DNA TGCGCCAGCAGCGCTGACAGGGGCAACTATGGCTACACCTTC. This encodes CASSADRGNYGYTF.

The chain couples TRBV27 to TRBJ2-6, with TRBD1 identical over 7 bases. Germline assignment: CDR1 MNHEY and CDR2 SMNVEV (reference sequence). J lost 0 bases, V lost 6 bases, and 11 bases had no gene match. The CDR3 extends over 18 amino acids. CDR3 sequence reads: CASRVTGLPVSGANVLTF. The DNA for the CDR3 is TGTGCCAGCAGGGTGACAGGGCTACCAGTCTCTGGGGCCAACGTCCTGACTTTC. Variable domain in full (rest from reference TRBV27 and TRBJ2-6): EAQVTQNPRYLITVTGKKLTVTCSQNMNHEYMSWYRQDPGLGLRQIYYSMNVEVTDKGDVPEGYKVSRKEKRNFPLILESPSPNQTSLYFCASRVTGLPVSGANVLTFGAGSRLTVL.

This chain uses TRBV2 with TRBJ2-5; D not resolved. V lost 3 bases and J lost 5, with 16 bases in between. CDR3 length equals 15 residues. The V gene's germline CDR1 is SNHLY and CDR2 FYNNEI. The CDR3 coding sequence is TGTGCCAGCAGTGACGGCGGTCAACTCGGGGAGACCCAGTACTTC. It encodes CASSDGGQLGETQYF.

V usage is TRBV7-2 and J usage is TRBJ1-1, with 7 bases fitting TRBD1. Per germline, CDR1 SGHTA and CDR2 FQGNSA. V shed 5 bases and J 0 bases; nucleotides not matched to a gene: 3. The CDR3 extends over 14 amino acids. The CDR3 DNA follows: TGTGCCAGCAGCGGAGGGGGCTTGAACACTGAAGCTTTCTTT. Residues: CASSGGGLNTEAFF.

V usage is TRBV4-1 and J usage is TRBJ2-7; 8 bases are a match to TRBD1. Germline assignment: CDR1 MGHRA and CDR2 YSYEKL. V lost 2 bases to trimming and J lost 2 bases; unmatched junction nucleotides: 8. The CDR3 totals 16 residues. The CDR3 loop reads CASSQIPTGAAYEQYF. In DNA, the CDR3 is TGCGCCAGCAGCCAAATACCGACAGGGGCGGCCTACGAGCAGTACTTC.

The chain employs TRBV6-6 and TRBJ1-2; maybe TRBD1 (5 bases). V shed 10 bases and J shed 0 bases, with 12 bases lying between them. This CDR3 has 13 amino acids. Germline CDR1 is MNHNY and CDR2 is SVGAGI (reference sequence). CDR3 coding DNA: TGTGCCACCCGGGGGGGGGCTAACTATGGCTACACCTTC. Translation gives CATRGGANYGYTF.

The rearrangement links TRBV5-4 to TRBJ2-5, with TRBD2 matching 8 bases. The V gene end was trimmed by 4 bases and the J gene end by 5 bases; junction bases not matched to a gene: 10. This CDR3 contains 15 residues. Germline CDR1 SGHNT, CDR2 YYREEE (reference sequence). The CDR3 here is CASSPLAGGQETQYF. The CDR3 nucleotides are TGTGCCAGCAGCCCCCTGGCGGGGGGCCAGGAGACCCAGTACTTC.

The genes are TRBV20-1 and TRBJ2-7, with TRBD2 identical over 7 bases. The germline gives CDR1 DFQATT, CDR2 SNEGSKA (reference sequence). V trimming: 5 bases; J trimming: 3 bases; junction bases outside the gene matches: 13. The CDR3 is made up of 15 amino acids. The CDR3 DNA follows: TGCAGTGCTGGTGAAGCAGGAGCGGGGAACTACGAGCAGTACTTC. Amino acid sequence: CSAGEAGAGNYEQYF.

The V call is TRBV10-2, the J call TRBJ2-7, with a tentative D call TRBD2 (5 bases). Germline CDR1 and CDR2: WSHSY and SAAADI. V lost 7 bases to trimming and J lost 2 bases, with 18 bases between them. The CDR3 extends over 15 amino acids. The CDR3 sequence is CASTGVVTGTYEQYF. CDR3 coding DNA: TGCGCCAGCACCGGCGTCGTGACGGGAACCTACGAGCAGTACTTC.

The chain's CDR3 is CASSDSLIGGAPYEQYF. The CDR3, as DNA: TGTGCCAGCAGTGATTCGCTTATAGGGGGGGCACCCTACGAGCAGTACTTC. The chain links TRBV2 to TRBJ2-7, with D perhaps TRBD2 (7 bases). The CDR3 is made up of 17 amino acids. V lost 3 bases, J lost 2 bases, and 20 bases lay in between. Germline CDR1 reads SNHLY; CDR2 reads FYNNEI.

This sequence joins TRBV9 and TRBJ2-5; 10 bases line up with TRBD2. Unmatched junction bases numbered 7, after V lost 0 bases and J lost 2 bases. The length of the CDR3 is 17 residues. Germline-derived CDR1 and CDR2 are SGDLS and YYNGEE. DNA for the CDR3: TGTGCCAGCAGCGTAGGCTCTAGCGGGGGAGGGCAAGAGACCCAGTACTTC. Translating it yields CASSVGSSGGGQETQYF.

This clone has just one count. CDR3 nucleotide sequence: TGCGCCAGCAGTCAATCTAGCAGGGACAATAGCAATCAGCCCCAGCATTTT. It codes for CASSQSSRDNSNQPQHF. The chain couples TRBV23-1 to TRBJ1-5, with a weak D call TRBD1 (6 bases). TRBV23-1 is reported as an ORF; its role is uncertain. This CDR3 is built from 17 residues. Trimming took off 0 bases at V and 0 bases at J, with 12 bases between the two ends.

Written as DNA, the CDR3 is TGTGCCAGCAGCTCCCCCGAACAGGGGGCGAGGAGGGGCACAGATACGCAGTATTTT. Translating it yields CASSSPEQGARRGTDTQYF. The chain couples TRBV13 to TRBJ2-3; 9 bases are shared with TRBD1. J gave up 1 base and V 4 bases, and 15 bases lay outside the gene matches. CDR3 length: 19 amino acids. Per germline, CDR1 PRHDT and CDR2 FYEKMQ (reference sequence).

This clone was picked up a small number of times. V gene TRBV6-5 combines with J gene TRBJ1-1, with D hard to call. CDR3 size: 13 residues. CDR1 and CDR2 from the germline V gene are MNHEY and SVGAGI. V lost 2 bases and J lost 5, with 9 bases in between. CDR3 residues: CASSYSEGTEAFF. CDR3 nucleotide sequence: TGTGCCAGCAGTTACAGTGAGGGTACTGAAGCTTTCTTT.

The rearrangement joins TRBV19 to TRBJ2-4, with 10 bases matching TRBD1. After removal of 5 bases from V and 7 bases from J, the junction contained 5 bases not matched to a gene. The germline CDR1 and CDR2 sequences are LNHDA and SQIVND (reference sequence). The CDR3 runs 14 residues. The CDR3 reads CASSVGQGGNIQYF. In DNA, the CDR3 is TGTGCCAGTAGTGTAGGACAGGGGGGGAACATTCAGTACTTC.

CDR3 in amino acids: CASSRLPWQGGNEQFF. As DNA, the CDR3 is TGTGCCAGCAGCCGCCTACCATGGCAGGGTGGCAATGAGCAGTTCTTC. The chain recombines TRBV6-6 with TRBJ2-1; TRBD1 might be the D (5 bases). This CDR3 has 16 amino acids. The V end was cut by 6 bases, the J end by 6 bases, with 21 bases between. Germline V gene sequence: CDR1 MNHNY, CDR2 SVGAGI (reference sequence).

The gene calls are TRBV27 and TRBJ1-4; the D gene is possibly TRBD1 (6 bases). V was trimmed by 5 bases and J by 10 bases, leaving 17 bases between them. From germline, CDR1 is MNHEY and CDR2 SMNVEV (reference sequence). This CDR3 is 14 amino acids long. The CDR3 coding sequence is TGTGCCAGCAGTATCGGGACACCTCCTCGAAAACTGTTTTTT. It yields the protein CASSIGTPPRKLFF.